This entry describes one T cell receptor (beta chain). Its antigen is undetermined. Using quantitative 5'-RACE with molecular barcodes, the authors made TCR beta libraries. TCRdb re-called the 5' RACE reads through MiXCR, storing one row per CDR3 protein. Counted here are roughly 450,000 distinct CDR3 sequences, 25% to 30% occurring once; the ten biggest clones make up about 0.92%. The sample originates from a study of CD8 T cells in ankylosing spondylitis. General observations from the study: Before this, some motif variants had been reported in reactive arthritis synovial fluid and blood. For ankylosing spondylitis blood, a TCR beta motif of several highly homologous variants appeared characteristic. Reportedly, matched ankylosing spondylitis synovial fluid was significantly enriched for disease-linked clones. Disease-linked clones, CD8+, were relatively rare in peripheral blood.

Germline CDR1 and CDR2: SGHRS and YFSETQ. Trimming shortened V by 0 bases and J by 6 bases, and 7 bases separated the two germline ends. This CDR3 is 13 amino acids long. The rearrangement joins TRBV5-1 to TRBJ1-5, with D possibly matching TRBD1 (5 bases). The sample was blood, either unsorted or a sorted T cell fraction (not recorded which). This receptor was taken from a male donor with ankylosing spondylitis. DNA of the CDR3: TGCGCCAGCAGCTTGGACGGGGCTCAGCCCCAGCATTTT. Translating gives CASSLDGAQPQHF. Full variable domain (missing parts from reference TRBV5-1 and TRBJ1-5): KAGVTQTPRYLIKTRGQQVTLSCSPISGHRSVSWYQQTPGQGLQFLFEYFSETQRNKGNFPGRFSGRQFSNSRSEMNVSTLELGDSALYLCASSLDGAQPQHFGDGTRLSIL.